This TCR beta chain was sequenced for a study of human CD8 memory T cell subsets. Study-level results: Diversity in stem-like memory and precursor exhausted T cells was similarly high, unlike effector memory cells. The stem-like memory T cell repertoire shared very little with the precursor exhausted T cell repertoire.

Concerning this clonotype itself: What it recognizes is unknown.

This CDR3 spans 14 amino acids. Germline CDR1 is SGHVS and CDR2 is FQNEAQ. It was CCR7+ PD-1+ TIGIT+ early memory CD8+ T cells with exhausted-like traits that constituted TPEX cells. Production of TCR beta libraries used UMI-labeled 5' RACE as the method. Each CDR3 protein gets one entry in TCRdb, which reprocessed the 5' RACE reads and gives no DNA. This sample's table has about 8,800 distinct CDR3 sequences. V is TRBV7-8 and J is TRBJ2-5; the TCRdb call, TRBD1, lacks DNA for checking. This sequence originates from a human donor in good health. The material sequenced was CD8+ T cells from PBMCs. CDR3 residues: CASSLRTLLETQYF.